The 15 T cell receptor beta chains below all came from one sample that was sequenced in a study of PD-1 blockade in classical Hodgkin lymphoma. Stated time point: cycle 4 day 1 (C4D1), after less than 7 weeks of nivolumab. Brentuximab vedotin exposure varied, and every patient relapsed after autologous stem cell transplantation. TCRdb keeps only in-frame clones here, not all; method: immunoSEQ multiplex PCR. The profile shows about 23,000 clones, roughly 90% of them singletons. This specimen consisted of peripheral blood mononuclear cells (PBMCs), obtained before the fourth cycle of nivolumab. The receptors shown here come from a human donor with classical Hodgkin lymphoma.

The rearrangement uses TRBV7-9 and TRBJ2-7, with 9 bases matching TRBD1. Per germline, CDR1 SEHNR and CDR2 FQNEAQ (reference sequence). This CDR3 comprises 14 residues. Trimming cost V 7 bases and J 3 bases; bases outside gene matches: 7. The CDR3 DNA sequence: TGTGCCAGCACGCCGGGGACAGGGTTCTACGAGCAGTACTTC. Translating gives CASTPGTGFYEQYF.

This rearrangement joins TRBV6-5 to TRBJ1-6; D gene ambiguous. This CDR3 contains 16 residues. Trimming left V 1 base short and J 10 bases short, with 17 bases between. The germline V gene encodes CDR1 MNHEY and CDR2 SVGAGI. The CDR3 DNA is TGTGCCAGCAGTTACTTCGGTATGGGTAATTTCTCACCCCTCCACTTT. Its protein product is CASSYFGMGNFSPLHF.

The V call is TRBV5-1, the J call TRBJ2-3; the D gene is possibly TRBD1 (5 bases). The V end lost 0 bases, the J end lost 9 bases, and 8 bases lay between the germline ends. CDR3 length equals 12 residues. Germline CDR1 is SGHRS and CDR2 is YFSETQ. The CDR3 is CASSLAGYTQYF. The DNA for the CDR3 is TGCGCCAGCAGCTTGGCAGGGTACACGCAGTATTTT.

The chain combines TRBV7-2 with TRBJ1-1, with D possibly TRBD1 on 6 matching bases. The V end lost 1 base, the J end lost 5 bases, and 8 bases lay between the germline ends. The V gene's germline CDR1 is SGHTA and CDR2 FQGNSA. This CDR3 spans 13 amino acids. In DNA, the CDR3 is TGTGCCAGCAGCTTAGTGGGGGCAACTGAAGCTTTCTTT. Translated, it gives CASSLVGATEAFF.

The chain carries TRBV19 and TRBJ1-3; 7 bases are shared with TRBD1. The germline V gene has CDR1 LNHDA and CDR2 SQIVND (reference sequence). This CDR3 has 16 residues. V lost 7 bases and J lost 0; bases outside the gene matches: 9. CDR3 DNA sequence: TGTGCCAGTAACCCCATCGGGACAGTCTCTGGAAACACCATATATTTT. Amino acid sequence: CASNPIGTVSGNTIYF.

This chain uses TRBV14 with TRBJ2-3, with D unresolved. Germline CDR1 SGHDN, CDR2 FVKESK. The CDR3 has 12 residues. The germline V and J ends were trimmed by 4 bases and 2 bases, with 4 bases remaining between them. CDR3 nucleotides: TGTGCCAGCAGCCGCGTCACAGATACGCAGTATTTT. This translates into CASSRVTDTQYF. The whole variable domain, filled in from reference TRBV14 and TRBJ2-3, reads EAGVTQFPSHSVIEKGQTVTLRCDPISGHDNLYWYRRVMGKEIKFLLHFVKESKQDESGMPNNRFLAERTGGTYSTLKVQPAELEDSGVYFCASSRVTDTQYFGPGTRLTVL.

This chain links TRBV19 with TRBJ2-5; the match to TRBD1 covers 11 bases. The end of the DNA is better explained by TRBJ2-7, so the J call may be wrong. The CDR3 has 15 amino acids. The germline V gene has CDR1 LNHDA and CDR2 SQIVND (reference sequence). CDR3 sequence: CASSMEGQGAYEQYF. CDR3 bases: TGTGCCAGTAGTATGGAAGGACAGGGGGCTTACGAGCAGTACTTC.

V and J are TRBV7-9 and TRBJ1-1, with D possibly TRBD1 on 6 matching bases. This CDR3 contains 15 residues. V was clipped by 1 base and J by 6 bases, with 15 bases between them. Germline V CDR1 and CDR2: SEHNR, FQNEAQ (reference sequence). For the CDR3, the DNA is TGTGCCAGCAGCTTAGGACAGGCCGCTAGATCTGAAGCTTTCTTT. Translated, it gives CASSLGQAARSEAFF.

CDR3 nucleotides: TGTGCCAGCACAAGACAGGGGGCCTCGGCGGGAGGCTACGAGCAGTACTTC. Protein: CASTRQGASAGGYEQYF. This sequence joins TRBV27 and TRBJ2-7, with TRBD1 identical over 10 bases. The germline gives CDR1 MNHEY, CDR2 SMNVEV (reference sequence). J was trimmed by 3 bases and V by 7 bases; bases with no gene match: 15. CDR3 length: 17 amino acids.

The chain uses TRBV11-2 and TRBJ2-7, with TRBD1 matching 8 bases. The junction had 8 bases not matched to a gene; V was cut back by 5 bases and J by 2 bases. CDR3 length: 15 residues. CDR1 and CDR2 from the germline V gene are SGHAT and FQNNGV. For the CDR3, the DNA is TGTGCCAGCAGCCCTGGACAGGGCTTGACCTACGAGCAGTACTTC. Translating it yields CASSPGQGLTYEQYF.

CDR3 amino acids: CASSQDRASGTQETQYF. The CDR3 DNA follows: TGCGCCAGCAGCCAAGATCGTGCTAGCGGGACCCAAGAGACCCAGTACTTC. The chain has TRBV4-1 and TRBJ2-5, with 9 bases lining up with TRBD2. CDR3 length: 17 residues. Trimming at V came to 0 bases and at J to 1 base, leaving 6 bases not matched to a gene. Germline V gives CDR1 MGHRA, CDR2 YSYEKL.

This chain links TRBV5-5 with TRBJ2-7, with D perhaps matching TRBD1 (6 bases). The CDR3 is made up of 14 amino acids. Trimming left V 2 bases short and J 2 bases short, with 11 bases between. Germline assignment: CDR1 SGHKS and CDR2 YYEKEE (reference sequence). CDR3 in amino acids: CASSFGDRTYEQYF. The CDR3 nucleotides are TGTGCCAGCAGCTTTGGCGACAGGACCTACGAGCAGTACTTC.

The CDR3 DNA is TGCGCCAGCAGCTTGACTAGTGTTTCCTACGAGCAGTACTTC. Protein sequence: CASSLTSVSYEQYF. The chain has TRBV5-1 and TRBJ2-7, with a tentative D call TRBD2 (5 bases). The germline V and J ends were trimmed by 1 base and 1 base, with 9 bases remaining between them. Germline CDR1 SGHRS, CDR2 YFSETQ. This CDR3 comprises 14 residues.

The chain is built from TRBV9 and TRBJ1-1; weak D call: TRBD1 (5 bases). Between the trimmed V and J ends, which lost 0 bases and 0 bases, there was a span of 9 bases. The length of the CDR3 is 15 residues. Germline V gene sequence: CDR1 SGDLS, CDR2 YYNGEE. The CDR3 bases are TGTGCCAGCAGCGTAGGCGGGGGGATGAACACTGAAGCTTTCTTT. It yields the protein CASSVGGGMNTEAFF.

This chain joins TRBV5-8 and TRBJ1-2, with D possibly being TRBD1 (6 bases). Germline CDR1 SGHTS, CDR2 YDEGEE. Trimming took off 1 base at V and 0 bases at J, with 13 bases between the two ends. The CDR3 is made up of 16 amino acids. As DNA, the CDR3 is TGTGCCAGCAGCTTGAGTGGACAGTTAGCTAACTATGGCTACACCTTC. Translating gives CASSLSGQLANYGYTF.